This is a list of T cell receptor beta chains from one sample in a study of graft-versus-host responses after intestinal transplantation. Profiled with immunoSEQ multiplex PCR; TCRdb holds only in-frame clones, not every one. The sample includes about 9,200 clones, around 91% of them seen just once. Sequences were derived from PBMCs, sampled just over 42 days after intestinal transplant. These receptors all stem from a human patient who received an intestinal transplant, so some T cells may come from the graft donor. Both conserved end residues are part of each CDR3. D genes are given only for firm matches. A row's size may be missing; if present it is once, few, many or a size class.

v_call	clone_size	d_call	j_call	cdr3_aa	cdr3_nt
TRBV5-1	.	TRBD1	TRBJ2-1	CASRGTGAYNEQFF	TGCGCCAGCAGGGGGACAGGGGCTTACAATGAGCAGTTCTTC
TRBV28	.	.	TRBJ1-1	CASSLTAVQSNTEAFF	TGTGCCAGCAGTTTAACTGCAGTACAATCGAACACTGAAGCTTTCTTT
TRBV6-6	.	.	TRBJ2-4	CASSSTIAKNIQYF	TGTGCCAGCAGCTCCACTATAGCCAAAAACATTCAGTACTTC
TRBV4-1	.	.	TRBJ2-7	CASSQEAGSYEQYF	TGCGCCAGCAGCCAAGAAGCAGGCTCCTACGAGCAGTACTTC
TRBV15	.	TRBD2	TRBJ2-2	CATSRDRLAGGPRELFF	TGTGCCACCAGCAGAGATAGACTAGCGGGGGGGCCTAGGGAGCTGTTTTTT
TRBV6-6	.	.	TRBJ2-1	CASSPSEYNEQFF	TGTGCCAGCAGCCCTAGTGAGTACAATGAGCAGTTCTTC
TRBV10-2	.	TRBD2	TRBJ2-1	CASKREGTYNEQFF	TGCGCCAGCAAGCGGGAGGGGACCTACAATGAGCAGTTCTTC
TRBV5-6	.	.	TRBJ1-5	CASSLAGFPMSNQPQHF	TGTGCCAGCAGCTTGGCCGGGTTCCCGATGAGCAATCAGCCCCAGCATTTT
TRBV10-3	once	TRBD2	TRBJ2-3	CAIGRLAGDWVTDTQYF	TGTGCCATCGGCAGACTAGCGGGAGATTGGGTCACAGATACGCAGTATTTT
TRBV5-6	.	.	TRBJ2-5	CASSFGETQYF	TGTGCCAGCAGCTTTGGAGAGACCCAGTACTTC
TRBV7-9	.	TRBD2	TRBJ2-2	CASSQLAGVGELFF	TGTGCCAGCAGCCAACTCGCGGGGGTCGGGGAGCTGTTTTTT
TRBV6-5	.	.	TRBJ2-1	CASSKGGPSYNEQFF	TGTGCCAGCAGCAAAGGGGGGCCTTCCTACAATGAGCAGTTCTTC
TRBV11-2	once	TRBD1	TRBJ1-2	CASSEPGQYSYGYTF	TGTGCCAGCAGCGAACCGGGACAGTATTCCTATGGCTACACCTTC
TRBV5-1	few	.	TRBJ2-7	CASSLANAENEQYF	TGCGCCAGCAGCTTGGCAAACGCAGAGAACGAGCAGTACTTC
TRBV28	.	TRBD2	TRBJ2-4	CASSSPTSGRAKNIQYF	TGTGCCAGCAGTTCCCCGACTAGCGGGAGAGCCAAAAACATTCAGTACTTC
TRBV7-6	.	TRBD2	TRBJ2-1	CASTSTAGGGQFF	TGTGCCAGCACCTCCACCGCGGGAGGGGGGCAGTTCTTC
TRBV7-3	.	.	TRBJ2-3	CASSPLLGAEDTQYF	TGTGCCAGCAGCCCCCTCTTGGGGGCCGAAGATACGCAGTATTTT
TRBV12-5	.	.	TRBJ2-2	CASRFRDFTGELFF	TGTGCTAGTCGCTTTAGAGACTTCACCGGGGAGCTGTTTTTT
TRBV13	.	.	TRBJ2-3	CASSFVEGTSTDTQYF	TGTGCCAGCAGCTTTGTTGAGGGAACTAGCACAGATACGCAGTATTTT
TRBV19	.	TRBD1	TRBJ1-1	CASSVQWTGNTEAFF	TGTGCCAGTAGTGTACAATGGACAGGGAACACTGAAGCTTTCTTT
TRBV6-1	.	.	TRBJ1-4	CASSEFQGIANEKLFF	TGTGCCAGCAGTGAATTTCAGGGGATAGCTAATGAAAAACTGTTTTTT
TRBV9	.	TRBD1	TRBJ2-7	CASSVGSTGGIYEQYF	TGTGCCAGCAGCGTAGGATCGACAGGGGGTATCTACGAGCAGTACTTC
TRBV21-1	few	.	TRBJ1-6	CASSNKVRPNSPLHF	TGTGCCAGCAGCAACAAGGTAAGGCCTAATTCACCCCTCCACTTT
TRBV27	.	.	TRBJ2-5	CASSLGGGLETQYF	TGTGCCAGCAGTTTAGGCGGAGGGTTGGAGACCCAGTACTTC
TRBV7-6	.	.	TRBJ2-2	CASSPTRSVGGELFF	TGTGCCAGCAGCCCCACACGGTCCGTCGGCGGGGAGCTGTTTTTT
TRBV13	.	TRBD1	TRBJ2-5	CASSFQQGADTQYF	TGTGCCAGCAGCTTCCAACAGGGGGCGGACACCCAGTACTTC
TRBV21-1	.	.	TRBJ2-7	CASSKYLEDRGSYEQYF	TGTGCCAGCAGCAAATATCTCGAAGACAGGGGCTCCTACGAGCAGTACTTC
TRBV13	.	.	TRBJ2-1	CASSLENEQFF	TGTGCCAGCAGCTTAGAGAATGAGCAGTTCTTC
TRBV12-5	.	.	TRBJ1-1	CASAFLNEAFF	TGTGCTAGTGCCTTTCTCAATGAAGCTTTCTTT
TRBV19	.	.	TRBJ1-1	CASSILDRSNTEAFF	TGTGCCAGTAGTATCTTAGACAGGTCGAACACTGAAGCTTTCTTT
TRBV5-1	.	.	TRBJ2-7	CASSSLKQSLSDEQYF	TGCGCCAGCAGCTCCCTCAAACAGAGCTTGTCGGACGAGCAGTACTTC
TRBV6-6	.	.	TRBJ2-7	CASSSQGLEQYF	TGTGCCAGCAGTTCCCAGGGTCTTGAGCAGTACTTC
TRBV30	.	.	TRBJ1-5	CAWDTGNQPQHF	TGTGCCTGGGATACAGGGAATCAGCCCCAGCATTTT
TRBV7-9	.	.	TRBJ2-3	CASSRRTDTQYF	TGTGCCAGCAGCCGGCGGACTGATACGCAGTATTTT
TRBV4-1	.	.	TRBJ1-6	CASSHKMGLSYNSPLHF	TGCGCCAGCAGCCACAAGATGGGCCTCTCCTATAATTCACCCCTCCACTTT
TRBV11-1	.	.	TRBJ1-1	CASSLAWGDEAFF	TGTGCCAGCAGCTTAGCATGGGGAGATGAAGCTTTCTTT
TRBV13	.	.	TRBJ1-1	CASSLGPVLNEAFF	TGTGCCAGCAGCTTAGGCCCCGTTTTGAATGAAGCTTTCTTT
TRBV4-1	.	TRBD1	TRBJ2-7	CASSPRQGSSYEQYF	TGCGCCAGCAGCCCTCGACAGGGGAGCTCCTACGAGCAGTACTTC
TRBV7-3	.	.	TRBJ2-1	CASSLPPYNEQFF	TGTGCCAGCAGCCTTCCCCCCTACAATGAGCAGTTCTTC
TRBV7-9	.	TRBD2	TRBJ2-7	CASSLAGGLVDEQYF	TGTGCCAGCAGCTTAGCGGGAGGGCTCGTCGACGAGCAGTACTTC